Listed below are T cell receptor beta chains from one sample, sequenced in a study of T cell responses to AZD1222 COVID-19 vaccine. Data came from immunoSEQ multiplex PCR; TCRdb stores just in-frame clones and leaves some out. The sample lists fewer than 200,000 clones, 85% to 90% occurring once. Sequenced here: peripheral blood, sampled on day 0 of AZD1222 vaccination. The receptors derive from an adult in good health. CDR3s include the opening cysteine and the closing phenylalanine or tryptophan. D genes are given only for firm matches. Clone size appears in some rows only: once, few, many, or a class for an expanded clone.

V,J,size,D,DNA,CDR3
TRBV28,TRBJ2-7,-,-,TGTGCCAGCAGTTTACCGACTAGTCTTGACGAGCAGTACTTC,CASSLPTSLDEQYF
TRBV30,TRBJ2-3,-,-,TGTGCCTGGACCAGGGACAGCACAGATACGCAGTATTTT,CAWTRDSTDTQYF
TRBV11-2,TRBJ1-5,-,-,TGTGCCAGCAGCTTAGCCCGGGGGGCCGATAGCAATCAGCCCCAGCATTTT,CASSLARGADSNQPQHF
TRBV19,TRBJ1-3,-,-,TGTGCCAGTACGGGGACCTCGCTACTCTCTGGAAACACCATATATTTT,CASTGTSLLSGNTIYF
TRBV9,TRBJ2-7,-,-,TGTGCCAGCAGCGTATCAGGGGCAGGAGCAACCTACGAGCAGTACTTC,CASSVSGAGATYEQYF
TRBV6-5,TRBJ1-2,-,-,TGTGCCAGCATTTTAGGGGAGAACTATGGCTACACCTTC,CASILGENYGYTF
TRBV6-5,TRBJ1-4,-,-,TGTGCCAGCGAAACTGGGTTCCTCGGGGAAAAACTGTTTTTT,CASETGFLGEKLFF
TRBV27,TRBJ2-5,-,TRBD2,TGTGCCAGCAGTTTATCGACTAGCGGCCAAGAGACCCAGTACTTC,CASSLSTSGQETQYF
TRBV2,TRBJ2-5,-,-,TGTGCCAGCAGTGAAACGTCAGGGAAAGAGACCCAGTACTTC,CASSETSGKETQYF
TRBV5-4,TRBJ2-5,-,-,TGTGCCAGCAGCTTGTGGCAGCAAGAGACCCAGTACTTC,CASSLWQQETQYF
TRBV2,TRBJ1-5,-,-,TGTGCCAGCAACTCCCGGGGGGGGAGCAATCAGCCCCAGCATTTT,CASNSRGGSNQPQHF
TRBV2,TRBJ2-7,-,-,TGTGCCAGCAGTGGGTCCTTACAGGGAGGGATCGAGCAGTACTTC,CASSGSLQGGIEQYF
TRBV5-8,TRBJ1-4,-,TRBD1,TGTGCCAGCAGCATAGGACAGGGATGGGAAAAACTGTTTTTT,CASSIGQGWEKLFF
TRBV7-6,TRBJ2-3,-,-,TGTGCCAGCAGTCGTGGGACTTACCACACAGATACGCAGTATTTT,CASSRGTYHTDTQYF
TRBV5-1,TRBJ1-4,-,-,TGCGCCAGCAGCTTGTCCAGGGGCTCTAATGAAAAACTGTTTTTT,CASSLSRGSNEKLFF
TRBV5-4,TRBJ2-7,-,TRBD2,TGTGCCAGCAGCTTGGACACTAGCGGACGCTACGAGCAGTACTTC,CASSLDTSGRYEQYF
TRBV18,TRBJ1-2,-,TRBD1,TGTGCCAGCTCACCACCTGGGACAGGGGCTGGGTATGGCTACACCTTC,CASSPPGTGAGYGYTF
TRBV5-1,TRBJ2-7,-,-,TGCGCCAGCAGCCCGGACATGTCCTACGAGCAGTACTTC,CASSPDMSYEQYF
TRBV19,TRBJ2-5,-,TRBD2,TGTGCCAGTAGTCTCCAGCGGGGGGGCCAAGAGACCCAGTACTTC,CASSLQRGGQETQYF
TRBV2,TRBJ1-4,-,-,TGTGCCAGCAGTGGTTGGGCGGACAATGAAAAACTGTTTTTT,CASSGWADNEKLFF
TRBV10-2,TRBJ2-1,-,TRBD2,TGCGCCAGCAGTGATAGCGGGAGGGCCTTTGACAATGAGCAGTTCTTC,CASSDSGRAFDNEQFF
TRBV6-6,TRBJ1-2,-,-,TGTGCCAGCAGTTCTGTAACCTATGGCTACACCTTC,CASSSVTYGYTF
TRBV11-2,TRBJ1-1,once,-,TGTGCCAGCAGCCTCGTACTCACTGAAGCTTTCTTT,CASSLVLTEAFF
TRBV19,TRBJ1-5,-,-,TGTGCCAGTAGGGAAACGACAGGTGCGGACAATCAGCCCCAGCATTTT,CASRETTGADNQPQHF
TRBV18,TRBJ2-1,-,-,TGTGCCAGCTCACCGCCGTTTGGGCAGGGATACAATGAGCAGTTCTTC,CASSPPFGQGYNEQFF
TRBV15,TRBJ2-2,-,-,TGTGCCACCAGCAGCTATCAAAGCGTTCGGGGGGAGCTGTTTTTT,CATSSYQSVRGELFF
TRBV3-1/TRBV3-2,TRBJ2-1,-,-,TGTGCCAGCAGCCCCCGCGGCGTCAATGAGCAGTTCTTC,CASSPRGVNEQFF
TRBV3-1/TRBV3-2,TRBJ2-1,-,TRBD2,TGTGCCAGCAGCCGTAGAACTAGCGGGGGGCCTGAGCAGTTCTTC,CASSRRTSGGPEQFF
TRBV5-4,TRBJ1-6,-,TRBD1,TGTGCCAGCAGCACGGGACAGGGGATCGGGTCACCCCTCCACTTT,CASSTGQGIGSPLHF
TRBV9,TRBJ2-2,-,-,TGTGCCAGCAGCCCCAGAGGTGATTCGAACACCGGGGAGCTGTTTTTT,CASSPRGDSNTGELFF
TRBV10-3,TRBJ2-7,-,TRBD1,TGTGCCATCAGTGAGTCGATGGGACAGGAGCCGAACGAGCAGTACTTC,CAISESMGQEPNEQYF
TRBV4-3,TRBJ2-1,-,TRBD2,TGCGCCAGCAGCCAAGATTTTCGGTTTAGCGGGAGGCCCTCCTACAATGAGCAGTTCTTC,CASSQDFRFSGRPSYNEQFF
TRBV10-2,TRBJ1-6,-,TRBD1,TGCGCCAGCAGTCCGACAACAGGGGGCGCAGATAATTCACCCCTCCACTTT,CASSPTTGGADNSPLHF
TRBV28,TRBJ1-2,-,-,TGTGCCAGCAGTTCAGGATTAGACACCAGATCCTATGGCTACACCTTC,CASSSGLDTRSYGYTF
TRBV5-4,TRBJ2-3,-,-,TGTGCCAGCAGCTTGAGACTAGTTACTAGCACAGATACGCAGTATTTT,CASSLRLVTSTDTQYF
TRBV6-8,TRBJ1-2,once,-,TGTGCCAGCAACCAGGGTTTGGGCTATGGCTACACCTTC,CASNQGLGYGYTF
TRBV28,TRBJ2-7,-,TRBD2,TGTGCCAGCAGTTTAGCTCAGAGAAGCGGGATTTTAGGGAACGAGCAGTACTTC,CASSLAQRSGILGNEQYF
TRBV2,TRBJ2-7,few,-,TGTGCCAGCAGTGGGGCCTACGAGCAGTACTTC,CASSGAYEQYF
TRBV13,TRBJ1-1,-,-,TGTGCCAGCAGCTTAGTGGGACAAGGGACTGAAGCTTTCTTT,CASSLVGQGTEAFF